This TCR beta chain is drawn from a study of human T cells and chemical hapten exposure. Broader study findings: TCRs at high frequency, those above 1 in 1000, did not change with DPC sensitization.

Trimming shortened V by 0 bases and J by 0 bases, and 13 bases separated the two germline ends. The CDR3 loop spans 17 amino acids. Germline lookup yields CDR1 LGHDT and CDR2 YNNKEL (reference sequence). MiXCR was run by TCRdb on the RACE reads, yielding one entry per CDR3 protein. Of fewer than 150,000 distinct CDR3 sequences listed, about 13% are singletons. The time point here: pre-sensitization, week 0. Treatment denoted: therapeutic diphenylcyclopropenone sensitization with weekly scalp DPC. The total RNA was obtained from whole blood that was not fractionated. A few counts support this clonotype. The antigen remains undetermined.

Sequencing was performed on whole blood, taken in connection with sensitization to the hapten diphenylcyclopropenone (DPC). This sequence joins TRBV3-1 and TRBJ2-3, with D possibly matching TRBD2 (5 bases). The receptor comes from a woman under 30 with alopecia areata. Some clones in this sample may be carry-over from other donors' samples. CDR3 nucleotide sequence: TGTGCCAGCAGCCAAGATCCTCTCACGGGGAGCACAGATACGCAGTATTTT. Translation: CASSQDPLTGSTDTQYF.